Below, one T cell receptor beta chain is given with its context. This specimen belongs to a study of blood T cell repertoires in COVID-19. V lost 4 bases, J lost 4 bases, and 12 bases stayed unmatched. Germline lookup yields CDR1 SQVTM and CDR2 ANQGSEA. This CDR3 comprises 15 residues. Some clones are missing from TCRdb's copy, which holds only in-frame ones; the method was immunoSEQ multiplex PCR. The sample consists of around 170,000 clones, 86% of them appearing once. This TCR was recovered from a man aged 50 to 60 with active or convalescent COVID-19. The chain has TRBV29-1 and TRBJ1-1; TRBD1 matches 7 bases. Material for sequencing was peripheral blood. In nucleotides, the CDR3 is TGCAGCGTTGGCTTGACAGGGAGTTTCGGCACTGAAGCTTTCTTT. This gives the protein CSVGLTGSFGTEAFF.